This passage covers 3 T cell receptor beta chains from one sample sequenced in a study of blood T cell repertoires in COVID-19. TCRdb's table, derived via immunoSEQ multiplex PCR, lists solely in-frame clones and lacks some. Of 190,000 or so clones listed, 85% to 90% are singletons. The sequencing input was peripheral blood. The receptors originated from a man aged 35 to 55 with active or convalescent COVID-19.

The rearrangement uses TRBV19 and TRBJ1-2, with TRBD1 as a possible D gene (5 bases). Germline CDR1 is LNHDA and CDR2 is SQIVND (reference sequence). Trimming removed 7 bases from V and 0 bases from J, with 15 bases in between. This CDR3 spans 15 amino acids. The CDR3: CASNPWGGANYGYTF. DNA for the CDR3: TGTGCCAGTAACCCGTGGGGCGGAGCTAACTATGGCTACACCTTC. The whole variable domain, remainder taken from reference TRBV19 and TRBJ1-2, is DGGITQSPKYLFRKEGQNVTLSCEQNLNHDAMYWYRQDPGQGLRLIYYSQIVNDFQKGDIAEGYSVSREKKESFPLTVTSAQKNPTAFYLCASNPWGGANYGYTFGSGTRLTVV.

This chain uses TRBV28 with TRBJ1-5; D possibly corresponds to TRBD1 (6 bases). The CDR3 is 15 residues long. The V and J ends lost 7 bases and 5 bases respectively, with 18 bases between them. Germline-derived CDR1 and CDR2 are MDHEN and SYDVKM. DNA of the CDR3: TGTGCCAGCAAAGGGGGGGGGCAGCGATATCAGCCCCAGCATTTT. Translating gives CASKGGGQRYQPQHF.

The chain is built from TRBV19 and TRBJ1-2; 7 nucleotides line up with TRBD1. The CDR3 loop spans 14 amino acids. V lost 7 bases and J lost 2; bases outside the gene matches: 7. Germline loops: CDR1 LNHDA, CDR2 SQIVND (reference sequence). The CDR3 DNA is TGTGCCAGTAAGACGGGACAGAACAACTATGGCTACACCTTC. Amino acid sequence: CASKTGQNNYGYTF. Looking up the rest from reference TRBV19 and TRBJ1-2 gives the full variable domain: DGGITQSPKYLFRKEGQNVTLSCEQNLNHDAMYWYRQDPGQGLRLIYYSQIVNDFQKGDIAEGYSVSREKKESFPLTVTSAQKNPTAFYLCASKTGQNNYGYTFGSGTRLTVV.